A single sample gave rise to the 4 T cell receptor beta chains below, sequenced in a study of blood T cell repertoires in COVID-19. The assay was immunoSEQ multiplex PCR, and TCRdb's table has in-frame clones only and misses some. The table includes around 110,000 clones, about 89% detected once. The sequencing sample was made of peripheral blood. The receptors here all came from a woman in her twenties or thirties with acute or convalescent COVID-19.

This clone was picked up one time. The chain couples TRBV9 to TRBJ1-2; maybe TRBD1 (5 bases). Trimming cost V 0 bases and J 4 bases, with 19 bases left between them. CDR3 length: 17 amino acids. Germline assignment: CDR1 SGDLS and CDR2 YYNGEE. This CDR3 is CASSVVGAGSRGYGYTF. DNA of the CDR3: TGTGCCAGCAGCGTAGTAGGAGCAGGGTCTAGGGGCTATGGCTACACCTTC.

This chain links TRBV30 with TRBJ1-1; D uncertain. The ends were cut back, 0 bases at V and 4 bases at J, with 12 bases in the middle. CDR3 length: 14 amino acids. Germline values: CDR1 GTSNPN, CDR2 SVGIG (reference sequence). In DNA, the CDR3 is TGTGCCTGGAGTGTAGGCGGTGGCGTCACTGAAGCTTTCTTT. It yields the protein CAWSVGGGVTEAFF.

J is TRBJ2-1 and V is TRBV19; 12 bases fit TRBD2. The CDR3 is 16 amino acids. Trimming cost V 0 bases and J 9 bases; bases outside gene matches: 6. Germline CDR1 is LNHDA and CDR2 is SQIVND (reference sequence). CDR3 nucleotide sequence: TGTGCCAGTAGTATAGACAACGGACTAGCGGGAAGTGAGCAGTTCTTC. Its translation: CASSIDNGLAGSEQFF.

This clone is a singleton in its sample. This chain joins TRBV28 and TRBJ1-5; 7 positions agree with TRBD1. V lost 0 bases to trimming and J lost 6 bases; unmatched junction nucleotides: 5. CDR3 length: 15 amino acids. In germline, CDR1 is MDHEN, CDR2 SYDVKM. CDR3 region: CASSLWGTVGQPQHF. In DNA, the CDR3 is TGTGCCAGCAGTTTATGGGGGACAGTCGGTCAGCCCCAGCATTTT.